Shown below are 8 T cell receptor beta chains from a single sample sequenced in a study of T cell responses to AZD1222 COVID-19 vaccine. Sequencing used immunoSEQ multiplex PCR; TCRdb keeps in-frame clones, though not all of them. The data show about 34,000 clones, with roughly nine tenths seen just once and about 7% held by the top ten. Sequenced here: peripheral blood, sampled on day 0 of AZD1222 vaccination. The receptors derive from an adult in good health.

CDR3 DNA sequence: TGCGCCAGCAGTGGCCACACCGGGACACGATACGAGCAGTACTTC. It yields the protein CASSGHTGTRYEQYF. This sequence joins TRBV10-1 and TRBJ2-7; tentatively, D is TRBD1 (6 bases). V lost 4 bases and J 4 bases, leaving 17 bases between the germline ends. This CDR3 contains 15 residues. Germline lookup yields CDR1 WNHNN and CDR2 SYGVQD (reference sequence).

The chain employs TRBV6-2 or TRBV6-3 and TRBJ1-5, with no clear D. The V end lost 2 bases, the J end lost 6 bases, and 17 bases lay between the germline ends. The CDR3 is made up of 16 amino acids. Germline V gene sequence: CDR1 MNHEY, CDR2 SVGEGT. CDR3 loop: CASSYGFGVESQPQHF. The CDR3 DNA reads as TGTGCCAGCAGTTACGGGTTCGGGGTCGAAAGTCAGCCCCAGCATTTT.

The gene calls are TRBV2 and TRBJ2-5; TRBD2 aligns across 12 bases. Germline values: CDR1 SNHLY, CDR2 FYNNEI. V lost 6 bases and J lost 3; bases outside the gene matches: 8. The CDR3 has 16 residues. The CDR3 is CASSEGLAGRKETQYF. The CDR3 DNA sequence: TGTGCCAGCAGCGAGGGACTAGCGGGCCGGAAAGAGACCCAGTACTTC.

J is TRBJ1-2 and V is TRBV27; D is undetermined. The CDR3 extends over 14 amino acids. Deletions cut 3 bases from V and 4 bases from J, with 12 bases between. In germline, CDR1 is MNHEY, CDR2 SMNVEV (reference sequence). This CDR3 is CASSLTVEAYGYTF. The CDR3 DNA sequence: TGTGCCAGCAGTTTGACTGTCGAGGCCTATGGCTACACCTTC.

This chain joins TRBV5-1 and TRBJ2-7, with D maybe TRBD1 (6 bases). V lost 1 base, J lost 5 bases, and 13 bases lay in between. CDR1 and CDR2 from the germline V gene are SGHRS and YFSETQ. The CDR3 consists of 14 residues. CDR3 coding DNA: TGCGCCAGCAGCTTGACAGGGTCGACGAACGAGCAGTACTTC. This gives the protein CASSLTGSTNEQYF.

The chain combines TRBV5-4 with TRBJ2-7; D might be TRBD1 (5 bases). Trimming removed 4 bases from V and 5 bases from J, with 19 bases in between. From germline, CDR1 is SGHNT and CDR2 YYREEE (reference sequence). CDR3 length: 15 amino acids. Here the CDR3 DNA reads TGTGCCAGCAGCGCAGCAGGGTTTACCCAAGACGAGCAGTACTTC. As protein: CASSAAGFTQDEQYF. The complete variable domain, with remaining parts taken from reference TRBV5-4 and TRBJ2-7, reads ETGVTQSPTHLIKTRGQQVTLRCSSQSGHNTVSWYQQALGQGPQFIFQYYREEENGRGNFPPRFSGLQFPNYSSELNVNALELDDSALYLCASSAAGFTQDEQYFGPGTRLTVT.

The chain couples TRBV5-1 to TRBJ2-7; 8 bases map to TRBD1. Trimming took 0 bases from V and 3 from J; bases not matched to a gene: 5. The CDR3 length is 15 residues. CDR1 and CDR2 (germline): SGHRS, YFSETQ. CDR3 region: CASSLDGTGFYEQYF. CDR3 in DNA: TGCGCCAGCAGCTTGGACGGGACAGGCTTCTACGAGCAGTACTTC.

Turning to this clone: One junction end disagrees with the germline gene, perhaps due to a read error. The genes are TRBV20-1 and TRBJ1-1; D not resolved. CDR3 length equals 11 residues. The V gene's germline CDR1 is DFQATT and CDR2 SNEGSKA (reference sequence). CDR3 in amino acids: CSASPEAGRIF. CDR3 coding DNA: TGCAGTGCTAGCCCGGAGGCAGGCAGGATATTT.